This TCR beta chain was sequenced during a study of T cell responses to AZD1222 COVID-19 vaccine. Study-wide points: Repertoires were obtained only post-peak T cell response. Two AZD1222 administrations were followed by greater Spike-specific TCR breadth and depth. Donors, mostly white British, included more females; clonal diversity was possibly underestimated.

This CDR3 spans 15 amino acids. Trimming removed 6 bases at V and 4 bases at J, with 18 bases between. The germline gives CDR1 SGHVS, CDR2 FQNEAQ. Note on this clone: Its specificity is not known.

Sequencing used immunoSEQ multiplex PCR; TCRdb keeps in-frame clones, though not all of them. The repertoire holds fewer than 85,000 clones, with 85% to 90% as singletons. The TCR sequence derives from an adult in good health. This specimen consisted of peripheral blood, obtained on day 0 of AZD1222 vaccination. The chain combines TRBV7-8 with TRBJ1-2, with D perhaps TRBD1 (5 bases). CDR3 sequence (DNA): TGTGCCAGCAGTACAGACAGTGGACGGGGCTATGGCTACACCTTC. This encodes CASSTDSGRGYGYTF.